This T cell receptor (beta chain) was retrieved from a study of regulatory T cells in long-lasting Graves disease. Study results and limitations: Shared public clonotypes totalled approximately 3,000 in persistent patients, compared with around 880 in new patients. Having few samples may have compromised the accuracy.

Time point specified: newly diagnosed GD, antithyroid drugs for less than 3 months. The authors made the TCR library using RNA they extracted from PBMCs. Through Arm-PCR of CDR3 regions and iRepertoire HTBI primers, TCR beta libraries were built. TCRdb used MiXCR to reprocess the multiplex PCR reads, holding one entry per CDR3 protein. The sample has roughly 500,000 distinct CDR3 sequences, approximately 12% seen once. Note on this clonotype: The target antigen is unknown.

Trimming at V came to 4 bases and at J to 0 bases, leaving 6 bases not matched to a gene. Germline loops: CDR1 SGHDT, CDR2 YYEEEE. The CDR3 is made up of 15 amino acids. These data were also reused for a study on T cells in Graves' hyperthyroidism and ophthalmopathy. That work contributes: Each diagnosis drew on symptoms, thyroxine, TRAb, thyroid ultrasound and orbital computed tomography findings.

V and J are TRBV5-6 and TRBJ2-7, with 8 bases aligning to TRBD1. The source material was peripheral blood mononuclear cells (PBMCs), sampled at new diagnosis, from a patient treated with antithyroid drugs. The source of this sequence is a man under 40 with Graves disease. The CDR3 spells CASSKGQAVSYEQYF. The CDR3 DNA reads as TGTGCCAGCAGCAAGGGACAGGCGGTCTCCTACGAGCAGTACTTC.